This entry concerns a single T cell receptor beta chain. The use of a sample-barcoded 5' primer and a J-beta primer mix characterized a second PCR of about 7 to 12 cycles. TCRdb reanalysed the 5' RACE reads using MiXCR and keeps one entry per CDR3 protein. There are some 1.5 million distinct CDR3 sequences in the sample; approximately 42% occur only once, and 4% lies in the top ten. The record originates from a study of blood T cells in healthy people across ages. CDR3 length: 13 residues. Germline values: CDR1 MNHEY, CDR2 SVGEGT. V was clipped by 6 bases and J by 6 bases, with 14 bases between them. In terms of origin and age, donors were healthy Caucasian individuals from Russia aged about 6 to 90.

Sequenced: blood. The chain has TRBV6-2 or TRBV6-3 and TRBJ1-2; no reliable D call. This TCR was sampled from a woman under 30 in good health. CDR3 loop: CASRRTSGHGYTF. The CDR3 DNA reads as TGTGCCAGCAGGCGCACCTCGGGTCATGGCTACACCTTC.